Each of the 4 T cell receptor beta chains below was sequenced from the same sample in a study of human T cells and chemical hapten exposure. TCRdb passed the RACE reads through MiXCR, listing each CDR3 protein once. The sample consists of about 45,000 distinct CDR3 sequences, 3.5% to 5% of them appearing once. The time point: healthy volunteer bleed at 2 weeks. Whole blood that had not been fractionated was the source of extracted total RNA. Input material: whole blood. These receptors originate from a human donor in good health. Some clones in this sample may be carry-over from other donors' samples.

The genes are TRBV6-5 and TRBJ2-7; perhaps TRBD2 as D (6 bases). The V end lost 3 bases, the J end lost 4 bases, and 13 bases lay between the germline ends. The CDR3 sequence is 14 residues long. Germline V gene lookup returns CDR1 MNHEY and CDR2 SVGAGI. CDR3 amino acids: CASSYGGNEYEQYF. The CDR3 DNA is TGTGCCAGCAGTTATGGCGGGAATGAGTACGAGCAGTACTTC.

This clonotype was found many times. This chain uses TRBV12-3 or TRBV12-4 with TRBJ1-3; no clear D gene. Trimming stripped 6 bases from V and 4 bases from J, with 10 bases between. The CDR3 length is 13 residues. Written as DNA, the CDR3 is TGTGCCAGCAGCACGGGTTTCGGAAACACCATATATTTT. This encodes CASSTGFGNTIYF.

There are many counts of this clonotype. V and J are TRBV18 and TRBJ1-1; 10 nucleotides agree with TRBD1. Per germline, CDR1 KGHSH and CDR2 LQKENI. The V and J ends lost 6 bases and 1 base, in that order; junction bases with no gene match: 5. The CDR3 has 15 residues. CDR3 residues: CASSVGQGRNTEAFF. The CDR3 DNA sequence: TGTGCCAGCTCTGTGGGACAGGGGAGGAACACTGAAGCTTTCTTT.

This rearrangement joins TRBV11-2 to TRBJ2-3; maybe TRBD2 (6 bases). Germline loops: CDR1 SGHAT, CDR2 FQNNGV. V was pared by 1 base and J by 3 bases, with 11 bases between. The CDR3 loop spans 15 amino acids. CDR3 sequence: CASSLGRRETDTQYF. Here the CDR3 DNA reads TGTGCCAGCAGCTTAGGTCGGAGGGAAACAGATACGCAGTATTTT.